The rows below give T cell receptor beta chains drawn from one sample of a study of cytomegalovirus exposure and HLA in healthy donors. Repertoires were generated with immunoSEQ multiplex PCR, while TCRdb's copy carries only in-frame clones and drops some. The sample has more than 300,000 clones; approximately 90% are singletons. The sample consisted of PBMCs. The receptors were sampled from a woman between 18 and 30 years old in good health and CMV-seronegative. Both conserved end residues are part of each CDR3. Clone size is stated in some rows and not others, as once, few, many or a class when expanded.

NA	TRBV7-7	19	TRBJ1-6	CASSFGRRELSSYNSPLHF
few	TRBV15	16	TRBJ2-7	CATSRGSAGGTYEQYF
NA	TRBV19	16	TRBJ2-5	CASSRGTSGQQETQYF
NA	TRBV27	18	TRBJ2-4	CASSSPGLAGGPGNIQYF
NA	TRBV5-1	16	TRBJ2-7	CASNKGQGLLAYEQYF
few	TRBV19	12	TRBJ2-2	CASTLNTGELFF
NA	TRBV5-1	14	TRBJ1-4	CASSFRATNEKLFF
NA	TRBV27	15	TRBJ2-7	CASSPRLVSSYEQYF
NA	TRBV28	15	TRBJ1-2	CASSLYQGLDYGYTF
NA	TRBV28	16	TRBJ2-5	CASSLGSGTLQEIQYF
NA	TRBV28	12	TRBJ2-1	CASSSYTNEQFF
NA	TRBV13	14	TRBJ2-1	CAVPGTGPYNEQFF
NA	TRBV7-9	14	TRBJ2-7	CASSLGTELHEQYF
NA	TRBV5-5	18	TRBJ2-1	CASSWGLAGGKYYNEQFF
once	TRBV9	18	TRBJ2-6	CASSVDGQGLSGANVLTF
NA	TRBV5-1	15	TRBJ2-3	CASSLGRGPRDTQYF
NA	TRBV29-1	12	TRBJ2-2	CSVTGGGGELFF
NA	TRBV7-9	14	TRBJ2-1	CASSVERDYNEQFF
NA	TRBV6-5	15	TRBJ1-4	CASSYSPGRGEKLFF
NA	TRBV9	15	TRBJ1-2	CASSVGAESNYGYTF